This T cell receptor beta chain was captured in a study of blood T cell repertoires in COVID-19. Study in general: There were acute and convalescent COVID-19 samples, and they came from the United States, Italy and Spain. The cDNA or gDNA used as material had been derived from T cells, B-cell-depleted T cells, or PBMCs.

Authors' processing steps: By means of reference gene primer amplification, nucleated cell counts were estimated. The method was immunoSEQ multiplex PCR; TCRdb's version includes in-frame clones alone and lacks a portion of them. V and J calls and clone size are those listed in that table; D and trimming were worked out from the DNA. This sample has tens of thousands of clones, with around 91% found just once. Germline V lookup: CDR1 SGHTA, CDR2 FQGNSA. CDR3 length: 14 amino acids. Deletions cut 0 bases from V and 3 bases from J, with 7 bases between. Sequenced input: peripheral blood. The V gene is TRBV7-2, the J gene TRBJ2-3; a weak D match, TRBD1 (6 bases). This TCR was recovered from an older man with active or convalescent COVID-19. Written as DNA, the CDR3 is TGTGCCAGCAGCTTAGCGCAGGGGACAGATACGCAGTATTTT. Translation gives CASSLAQGTDTQYF.